The T cell receptor (beta chain) under discussion was sequenced for a study of regulatory T cells in long-lasting Graves disease. For TCR beta, libraries came from iRepertoire HTBI primers and Arm-PCR of CDR3 regions. TCRdb re-analysed the multiplex PCR reads in MiXCR, keeping a single row per CDR3 protein. The data contain some 300,000 distinct CDR3 sequences, roughly 21% of them singletons. The time point denotes: persistent/refractory GD, antithyroid drugs over 5 years with positive TRAb. Researchers made the TCR library from RNA that was extracted from PBMCs. In germline, CDR1 is MNHNS, CDR2 SASEGT. This CDR3 contains 14 residues. Trimming at V came to 7 bases and at J to 1 base, leaving 5 bases not matched to a gene.

The chain couples TRBV6-1 to TRBJ1-1, with 8 nucleotides matching TRBD1. The TCR originated in a female donor with Graves disease. This specimen was peripheral blood mononuclear cells (PBMCs), taken when the disease was refractory, from a patient treated with antithyroid drugs. The chain's CDR3 is CASTLTGGNTEAFF. Here the CDR3 DNA reads TGTGCCAGCACCCTAACAGGGGGGAACACTGAAGCTTTCTTT.